This TCR beta chain was found in a study of T cell changes during pregnancy in multiple sclerosis. The CDR3 totals 17 residues. The trim removed 1 base at V and 5 bases at J, leaving 13 bases unmatched. Looked up from germline, CDR1 is SGHAT and CDR2 is FQDESV (reference sequence). TCRdb's copy holds only in-frame clones and misses some; the assay was immunoSEQ multiplex PCR. The table includes tens of thousands of clones, about 91% detected once. The sample was peripheral blood, taken before pregnancy. This sequence was found in a female donor with multiple sclerosis, enrolled in a pregnancy study. The chain couples TRBV11-1 to TRBJ2-7, with 8 bases that match TRBD1. The CDR3 nucleotides are TGTGCCAGCAGCTTAGGTCACAGGGGGATGCGGGGCGACGAGCAGTACTTC. This encodes CASSLGHRGMRGDEQYF.